A selection of T cell receptor beta chains follows, all from one sample in a study of human T cells and chemical hapten exposure. TCRdb re-derived calls from the RACE reads in MiXCR, one entry per CDR3 protein. The repertoire consists of approximately 92,000 distinct CDR3 sequences, with roughly 10% occurring once and the leading ten covering more than 3%. The sequencing used whole blood, collected in connection with sensitization to the hapten diphenylcyclopropenone (DPC). Receptor source: a woman aged 40 to 50 with alopecia areata. Some clones in this sample may be carry-over from other donors' samples. Each CDR3 is given with its conserved first and last residue. The order of the fields is clone size, V gene, D gene, J gene, CDR3 DNA, CDR3 protein. The D gene is left open where the match is weak. Expanded clones get a size class; other rows say once, few or many, or leave the size out.

clone_size: few
v_call: TRBV7-9
d_call: -
j_call: TRBJ2-4
cdr3_nt: TGTGCCAGCAGCCCCCAGGACAGACTAGCCAAAAACATTCAGTACTTC
cdr3_aa: CASSPQDRLAKNIQYF

clone_size: -
v_call: TRBV30
d_call: TRBD2
j_call: TRBJ2-7
cdr3_nt: TGTGCCTGGACCGCCCCGGGACTACGACTCTACGAGCAGTACTTC
cdr3_aa: CAWTAPGLRLYEQYF

clone_size: many
v_call: TRBV7-2
d_call: TRBD1
j_call: TRBJ2-5
cdr3_nt: TGTGCCAGCAGCGCGAGGACAGGACAAGAGACCCAGTACTTC
cdr3_aa: CASSARTGQETQYF

clone_size: -
v_call: TRBV28
d_call: TRBD2
j_call: TRBJ2-1
cdr3_nt: TGTGCCACCGGGACTAGCGGGAGAGATGAGCAGTTCTTC
cdr3_aa: CATGTSGRDEQFF

clone_size: many
v_call: TRBV30
d_call: -
j_call: TRBJ2-5
cdr3_nt: TGTGCCTGGGCAGGGTCCCAAGAGACCCAGTACTTC
cdr3_aa: CAWAGSQETQYF

clone_size: many
v_call: TRBV6-2/TRBV6-3
d_call: TRBD1
j_call: TRBJ1-1
cdr3_nt: TGTGCCAGCATCAAGACAGGGGGCGTCGAAGCTTTCTTT
cdr3_aa: CASIKTGGVEAFF

clone_size: -
v_call: TRBV7-9
d_call: -
j_call: TRBJ1-4
cdr3_nt: TGTGCCAGCACCAGGGAGGCTAATGAAAAACTGTTTTTT
cdr3_aa: CASTREANEKLFF

clone_size: few
v_call: TRBV28
d_call: TRBD2
j_call: TRBJ2-3
cdr3_nt: TGTGCCAGCAGTTCAAACTGGACTAGTTTGACGACAGATACGCAGTATTTT
cdr3_aa: CASSSNWTSLTTDTQYF

clone_size: -
v_call: TRBV28
d_call: -
j_call: TRBJ1-1
cdr3_nt: TGTGCCAGCAGTTTATCCCATAGAGCAGTCACTGAAGCTTTCTTT
cdr3_aa: CASSLSHRAVTEAFF

clone_size: few
v_call: TRBV25-1
d_call: -
j_call: TRBJ1-2
cdr3_nt: TGTGCCAGCAGTGGGACAAAGGGGGATGGCTACACCTTC
cdr3_aa: CASSGTKGDGYTF

clone_size: few
v_call: TRBV7-2
d_call: -
j_call: TRBJ1-1
cdr3_nt: TGTGCCAGCAGCAAAGTAGTAGTCAACACTGAAGCTTTCTTT
cdr3_aa: CASSKVVVNTEAFF

clone_size: -
v_call: TRBV29-1
d_call: -
j_call: TRBJ1-4
cdr3_nt: TGCAGCGTTGGGACAGCCGGGTCTGAAAAACTGTTTTTT
cdr3_aa: CSVGTAGSEKLFF

clone_size: few
v_call: TRBV28
d_call: TRBD1
j_call: TRBJ1-4
cdr3_nt: TGTGCCAGCAGCTTACAGGGGGCCTCGACTAATGAAAAACTGTTTTTT
cdr3_aa: CASSLQGASTNEKLFF

clone_size: -
v_call: TRBV11-2
d_call: TRBD1
j_call: TRBJ1-2
cdr3_nt: TGTGCCAGCAGCTATCAGGGGGCAGTCCCTAACTATGGCTACACCTTC
cdr3_aa: CASSYQGAVPNYGYTF

clone_size: many
v_call: TRBV6-6
d_call: -
j_call: TRBJ1-4
cdr3_nt: TGTGCCAGCAGTTACCGGGAAAAACTGTTTTTT
cdr3_aa: CASSYREKLFF

clone_size: many
v_call: TRBV29-1
d_call: -
j_call: TRBJ1-1
cdr3_nt: TGCAGCGGTGAGGTAGGACTCAGGGTGCACACTGAAGCTTTCTTT
cdr3_aa: CSGEVGLRVHTEAFF

clone_size: -
v_call: TRBV29-1
d_call: TRBD1
j_call: TRBJ1-1
cdr3_nt: TGCAGCGTCCTTTCTAACAGGGGGAACACTGAAGCTTTCTTT
cdr3_aa: CSVLSNRGNTEAFF

clone_size: -
v_call: TRBV20-1
d_call: -
j_call: TRBJ1-5
cdr3_nt: TGCAGTGCTGGCGAGTCTCTCAATCAGCCCCAGCATTTT
cdr3_aa: CSAGESLNQPQHF

clone_size: few
v_call: TRBV29-1
d_call: TRBD2
j_call: TRBJ2-3
cdr3_nt: TGCAGCGCCAGCGGTTTGGCACGACTAGCGGGCGGTCCAGATACGCAGTATTTT
cdr3_aa: CSASGLARLAGGPDTQYF

clone_size: -
v_call: TRBV7-2
d_call: -
j_call: TRBJ1-4
cdr3_nt: TGTGCCAGCAGCCGTCTCAGCAGGGTAGGGGAAAAACTGTTTTTT
cdr3_aa: CASSRLSRVGEKLFF

clone_size: -
v_call: TRBV5-1
d_call: -
j_call: TRBJ1-2
cdr3_nt: TGCGCCAGCAGCGTACAGGAAGGGTATGGCTACACCTTC
cdr3_aa: CASSVQEGYGYTF

clone_size: -
v_call: TRBV27
d_call: -
j_call: TRBJ1-2
cdr3_nt: TGTGCCAGCAGTCCTTACGGCGACTATGGCTACACCTTC
cdr3_aa: CASSPYGDYGYTF